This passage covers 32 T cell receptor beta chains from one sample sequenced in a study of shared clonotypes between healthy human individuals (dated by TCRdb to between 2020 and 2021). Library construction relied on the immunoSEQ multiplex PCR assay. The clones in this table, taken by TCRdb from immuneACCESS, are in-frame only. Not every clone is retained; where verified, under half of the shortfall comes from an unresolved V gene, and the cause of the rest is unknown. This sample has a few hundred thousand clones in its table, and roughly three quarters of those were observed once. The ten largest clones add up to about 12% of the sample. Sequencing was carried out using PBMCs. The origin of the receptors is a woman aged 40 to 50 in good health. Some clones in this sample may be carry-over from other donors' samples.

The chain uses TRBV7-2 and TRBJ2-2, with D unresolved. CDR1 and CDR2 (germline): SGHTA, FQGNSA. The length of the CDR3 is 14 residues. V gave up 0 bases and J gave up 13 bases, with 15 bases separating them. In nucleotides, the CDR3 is TGTGCCAGCAGCTTAGCGTCTCGGGCCCGAGGGCTGTTTTTT. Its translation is CASSLASRARGLFF.

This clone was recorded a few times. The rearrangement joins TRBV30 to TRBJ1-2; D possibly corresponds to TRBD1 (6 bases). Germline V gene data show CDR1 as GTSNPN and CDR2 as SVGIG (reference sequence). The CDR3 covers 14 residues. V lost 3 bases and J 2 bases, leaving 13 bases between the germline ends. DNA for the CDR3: TGTGCCTGGAGCCCTAAGGGGGGAAACTATGGCTACACCTTC. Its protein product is CAWSPKGGNYGYTF.

The DNA of the CDR3 is TGTGCCAGCAGTGGCCCGGGACTCACTAATGAAAAACTGTTTTTT. It specifies CASSGPGLTNEKLFF. The chain links TRBV13 to TRBJ1-4; tentatively, D is TRBD1 (5 bases). The CDR3 spans 15 residues. Germline V lookup: CDR1 PRHDT, CDR2 FYEKMQ (reference sequence). The germline V and J ends were trimmed by 6 bases and 2 bases, with 13 bases remaining between them.

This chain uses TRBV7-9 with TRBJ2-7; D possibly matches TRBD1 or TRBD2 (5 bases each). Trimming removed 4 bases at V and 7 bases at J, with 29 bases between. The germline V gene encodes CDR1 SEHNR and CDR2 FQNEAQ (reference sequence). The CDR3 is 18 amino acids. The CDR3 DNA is TGTGCCAGCAGCTCCCTAACAGGACCTGCCGGGACGGGGAGAGAGCAGTACTTC. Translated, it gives CASSSLTGPAGTGREQYF.

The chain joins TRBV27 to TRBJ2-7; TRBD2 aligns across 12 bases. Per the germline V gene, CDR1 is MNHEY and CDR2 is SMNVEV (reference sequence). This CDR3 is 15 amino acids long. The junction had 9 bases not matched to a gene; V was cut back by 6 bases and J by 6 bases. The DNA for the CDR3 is TGTGCCAGCAGAGGACTAGCGGGGCCCCTCGCCGAGCAGTACTTC. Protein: CASRGLAGPLAEQYF.

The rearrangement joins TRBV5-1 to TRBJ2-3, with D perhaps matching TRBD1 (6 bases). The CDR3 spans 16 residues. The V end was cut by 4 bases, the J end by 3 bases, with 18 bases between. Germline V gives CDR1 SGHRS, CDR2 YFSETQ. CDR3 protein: CASSPTGPTLTDTQYF. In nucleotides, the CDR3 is TGCGCCAGCAGCCCCACAGGGCCAACCCTAACAGATACGCAGTATTTT.

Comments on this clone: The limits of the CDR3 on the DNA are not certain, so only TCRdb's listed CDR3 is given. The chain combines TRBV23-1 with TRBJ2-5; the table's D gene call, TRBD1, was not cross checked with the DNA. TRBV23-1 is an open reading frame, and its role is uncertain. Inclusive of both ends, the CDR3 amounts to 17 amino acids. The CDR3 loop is CASSHSPGQGFLETQYF.

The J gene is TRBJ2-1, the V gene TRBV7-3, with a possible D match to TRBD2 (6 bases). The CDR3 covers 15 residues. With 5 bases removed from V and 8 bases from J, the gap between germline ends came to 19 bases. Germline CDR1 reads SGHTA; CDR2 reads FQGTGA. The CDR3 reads CASSILAGGPHEQFF. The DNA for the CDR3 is TGTGCCAGCAGCATACTAGCCGGAGGGCCCCATGAGCAGTTCTTC.

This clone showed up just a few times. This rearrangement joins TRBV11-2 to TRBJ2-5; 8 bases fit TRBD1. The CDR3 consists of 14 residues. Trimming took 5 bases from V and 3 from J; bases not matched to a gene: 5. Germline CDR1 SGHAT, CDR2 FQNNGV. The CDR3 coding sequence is TGTGCCAGCAGCCCTCCAGGGGGCAAAGAGACCCAGTACTTC. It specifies CASSPPGGKETQYF.

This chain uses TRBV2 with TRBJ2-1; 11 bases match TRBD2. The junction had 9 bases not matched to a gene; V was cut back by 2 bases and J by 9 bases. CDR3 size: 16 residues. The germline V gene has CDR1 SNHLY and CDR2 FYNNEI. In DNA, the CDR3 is TGTGCCAGCAGTGAATTTCTAGCGGGAGGTACGGCTGAGCAGTTCTTC. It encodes CASSEFLAGGTAEQFF.

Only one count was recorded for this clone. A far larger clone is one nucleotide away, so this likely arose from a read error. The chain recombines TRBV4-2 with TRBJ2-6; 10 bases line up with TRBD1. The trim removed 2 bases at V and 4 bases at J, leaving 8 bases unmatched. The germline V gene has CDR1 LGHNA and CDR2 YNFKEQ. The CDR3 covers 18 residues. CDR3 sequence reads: CASSQPGTGAYGANVLTF. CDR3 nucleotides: TGTGCCAGCAGCCAACCCGGGACAGGGGCATACGGGGCCAACGTCCTGACTTTC.

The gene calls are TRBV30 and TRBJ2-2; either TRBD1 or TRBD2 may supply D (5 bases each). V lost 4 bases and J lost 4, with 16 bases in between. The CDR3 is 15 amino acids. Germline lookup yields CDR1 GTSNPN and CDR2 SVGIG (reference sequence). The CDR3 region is CAWMRLRDGTGELFF. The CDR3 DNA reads TGTGCCTGGATGAGGCTGAGGGACGGCACCGGGGAGCTGTTTTTT. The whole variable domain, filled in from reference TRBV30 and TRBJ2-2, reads SQTIHQWPATLVQPVGSPLSLECTVEGTSNPNLYWYRQAAGRGLQLLFYSVGIGQISSEVPQNLSASRPQDRQFILSSKKLLLSDSGFYLCAWMRLRDGTGELFFGEGSRLTVL.

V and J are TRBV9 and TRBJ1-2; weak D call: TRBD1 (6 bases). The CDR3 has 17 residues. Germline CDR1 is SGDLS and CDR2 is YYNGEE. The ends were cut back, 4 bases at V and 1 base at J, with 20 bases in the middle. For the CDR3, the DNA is TGTGCCAGCAGCCCATCGACAGGACTCCAATATAACTATGGCTACACCTTC. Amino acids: CASSPSTGLQYNYGYTF. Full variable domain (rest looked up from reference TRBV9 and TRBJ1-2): DSGVTQTPKHLITATGQRVTLRCSPRSGDLSVYWYQQSLDQGLQFLIQYYNGEERAKGNILERFSAQQFPDLHSELNLSSLELGDSALYFCASSPSTGLQYNYGYTFGSGTRLTVV.

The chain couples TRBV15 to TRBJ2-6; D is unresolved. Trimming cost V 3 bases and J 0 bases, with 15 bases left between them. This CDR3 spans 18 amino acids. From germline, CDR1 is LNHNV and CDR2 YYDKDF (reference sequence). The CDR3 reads CATSRARLGISGANVLTF. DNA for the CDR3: TGTGCCACCAGCAGGGCACGTCTAGGGATCTCTGGGGCCAACGTCCTGACTTTC.

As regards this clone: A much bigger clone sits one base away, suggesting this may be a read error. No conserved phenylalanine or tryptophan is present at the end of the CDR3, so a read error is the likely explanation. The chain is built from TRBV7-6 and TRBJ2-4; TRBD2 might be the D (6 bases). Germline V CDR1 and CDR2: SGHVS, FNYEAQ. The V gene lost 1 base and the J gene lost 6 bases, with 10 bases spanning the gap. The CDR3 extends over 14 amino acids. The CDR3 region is CASSLDGGGNIQYL. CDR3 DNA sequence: TGTGCCAGCAGCTTAGACGGGGGTGGAAACATTCAGTACCTC.

In DNA, the CDR3 is TGTGCCAGCAGCACGACGTACAATGAGCAGTTCTTC. Protein product: CASSTTYNEQFF. V and J are TRBV11-3 and TRBJ2-1; D remains unclear. Trimming took off 5 bases at V and 4 bases at J, with 6 bases between the two ends. CDR3 length equals 12 residues. CDR1 and CDR2 (germline): SGHNT, YENEEA. Supplemented by reference TRBV11-3 and TRBJ2-1, the full variable domain reads EAGVVQSPRYKIIEKKQPVAFWCNPISGHNTLYWYLQNLGQGPELLIRYENEEAVDDSQLPKDRFSAERLKGVDSTLKIQPAELGDSAVYLCASSTTYNEQFFGPGTRLTVL.

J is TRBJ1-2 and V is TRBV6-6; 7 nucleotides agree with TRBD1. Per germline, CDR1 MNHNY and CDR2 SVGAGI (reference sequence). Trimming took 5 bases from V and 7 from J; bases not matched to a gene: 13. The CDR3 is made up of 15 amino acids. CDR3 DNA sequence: TGTGCCAGCAGTCACGACAGGGCGGTCATCAGTGGCTACACCTTC. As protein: CASSHDRAVISGYTF.

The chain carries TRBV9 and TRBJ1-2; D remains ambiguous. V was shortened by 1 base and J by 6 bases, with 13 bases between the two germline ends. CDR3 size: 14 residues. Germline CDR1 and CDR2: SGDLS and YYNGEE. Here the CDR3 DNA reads TGTGCCAGCAGCGTAACTGGTATGCCGAATGGCTACACCTTC. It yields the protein CASSVTGMPNGYTF.

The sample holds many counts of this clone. The CDR3 sequence: CASSEVQGRGRAEQYF. Written as DNA, the CDR3 is TGTGCCAGCAGTGAAGTTCAAGGCAGGGGTAGGGCCGAGCAGTACTTC. The rearrangement joins TRBV6-1 to TRBJ2-7, with TRBD1 as a possible D gene (6 bases). Germline lookup yields CDR1 MNHNS and CDR2 SASEGT. The CDR3 contains 16 residues. V was pared by 1 base and J by 6 bases, with 19 bases between.

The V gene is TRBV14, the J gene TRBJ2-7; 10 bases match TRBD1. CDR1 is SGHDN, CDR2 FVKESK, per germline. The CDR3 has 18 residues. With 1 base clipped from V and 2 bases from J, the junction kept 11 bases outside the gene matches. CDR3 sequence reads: CASSQGLMGTGEPYEQYF. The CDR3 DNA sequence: TGTGCCAGCAGCCAAGGCCTTATGGGGACAGGGGAGCCCTACGAGCAGTACTTC.

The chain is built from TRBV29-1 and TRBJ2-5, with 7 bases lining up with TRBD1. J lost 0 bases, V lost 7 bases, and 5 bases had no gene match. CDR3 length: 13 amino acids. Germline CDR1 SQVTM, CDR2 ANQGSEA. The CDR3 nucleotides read TGCAGCGCCGAGGGACAGTACCAAGAGACCCAGTACTTC. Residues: CSAEGQYQETQYF.

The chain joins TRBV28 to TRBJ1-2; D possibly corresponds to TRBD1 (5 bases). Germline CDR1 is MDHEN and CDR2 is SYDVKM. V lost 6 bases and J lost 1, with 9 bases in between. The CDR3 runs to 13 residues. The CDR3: CASRRGVNYGYTF. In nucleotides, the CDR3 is TGTGCCAGCAGGCGGGGGGTTAACTATGGCTACACCTTC.

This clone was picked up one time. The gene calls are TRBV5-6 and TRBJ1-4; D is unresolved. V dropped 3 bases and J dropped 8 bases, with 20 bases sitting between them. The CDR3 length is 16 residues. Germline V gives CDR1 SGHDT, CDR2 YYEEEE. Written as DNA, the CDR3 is TGTGCCAGCAGCTCACATATCTACCAGACGAGGGAAAAACTGTTTTTT. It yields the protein CASSSHIYQTREKLFF.

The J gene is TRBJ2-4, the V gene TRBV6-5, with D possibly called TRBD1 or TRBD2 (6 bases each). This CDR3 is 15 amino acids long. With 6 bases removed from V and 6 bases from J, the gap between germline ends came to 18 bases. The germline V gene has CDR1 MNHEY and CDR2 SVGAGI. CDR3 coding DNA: TGTGCCAGCAGCCCCGGGGGACACCGGATAAACATTCAGTACTTC. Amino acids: CASSPGGHRINIQYF.

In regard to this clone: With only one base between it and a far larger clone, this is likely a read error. The CDR3 region has the DNA TGCAGCGCCAATAGAACAGGGTCCTACGAGCAGTACTTC. Amino acid sequence: CSANRTGSYEQYF. V usage is TRBV29-1 and J usage is TRBJ2-7, with D possibly TRBD1 on 6 matching bases. Germline V gives CDR1 SQVTM, CDR2 ANQGSEA. The CDR3 has 13 amino acids. Trimming left V 7 bases short and J 1 base short, with 14 bases between.

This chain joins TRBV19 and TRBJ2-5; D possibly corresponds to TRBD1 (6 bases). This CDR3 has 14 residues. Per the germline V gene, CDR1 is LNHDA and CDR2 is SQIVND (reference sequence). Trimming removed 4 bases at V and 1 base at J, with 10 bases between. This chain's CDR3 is CASSRGPGQETQYF. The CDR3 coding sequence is TGTGCCAGTAGTAGGGGGCCCGGCCAAGAGACCCAGTACTTC.

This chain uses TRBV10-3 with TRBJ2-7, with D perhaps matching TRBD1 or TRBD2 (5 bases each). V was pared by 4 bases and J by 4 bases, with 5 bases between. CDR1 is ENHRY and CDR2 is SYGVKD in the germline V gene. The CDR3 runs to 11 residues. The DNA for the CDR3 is TGTGCCATCAGTGGGGGGTACGAGCAGTACTTC. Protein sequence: CAISGGYEQYF.

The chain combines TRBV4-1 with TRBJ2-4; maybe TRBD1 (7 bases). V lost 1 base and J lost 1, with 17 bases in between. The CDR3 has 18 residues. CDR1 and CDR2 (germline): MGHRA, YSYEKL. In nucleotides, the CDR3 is TGCGCCAGCAGCCAAGGAGTTGGAGGGGGCGCGGCCAAAAACATTCAGTACTTC. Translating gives CASSQGVGGGAAKNIQYF.

The CDR3 is CASSLGFSYEQYF. The CDR3 bases are TGCGCCAGCAGCTTAGGTTTCTCCTACGAGCAGTACTTC. The rearrangement joins TRBV5-1 to TRBJ2-7; no firm D call. This CDR3 contains 13 residues. Germline V gene lookup returns CDR1 SGHRS and CDR2 YFSETQ. Deletions cut 2 bases from V and 0 bases from J, with 6 bases between.

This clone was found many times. This CDR3 reads CASSLAVRTGGLGSYEQYF. The CDR3 DNA is TGTGCCAGCAGCTTAGCGGTGAGAACAGGGGGACTGGGGTCCTACGAGCAGTACTTC. The V gene is TRBV11-3, the J gene TRBJ2-7; TRBD1 agrees at 8 bases. V trimming: 1 base; J trimming: 1 base; junction bases outside the gene matches: 15. Germline CDR1 and CDR2: SGHNT and YENEEA. The CDR3 covers 19 residues.

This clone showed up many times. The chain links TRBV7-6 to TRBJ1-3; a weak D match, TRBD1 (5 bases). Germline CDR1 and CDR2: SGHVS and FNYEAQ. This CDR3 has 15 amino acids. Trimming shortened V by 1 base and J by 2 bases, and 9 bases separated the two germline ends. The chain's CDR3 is CASSLVGEAGNTIYF. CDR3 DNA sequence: TGTGCCAGCAGCTTAGTGGGGGAGGCTGGAAACACCATATATTTT.

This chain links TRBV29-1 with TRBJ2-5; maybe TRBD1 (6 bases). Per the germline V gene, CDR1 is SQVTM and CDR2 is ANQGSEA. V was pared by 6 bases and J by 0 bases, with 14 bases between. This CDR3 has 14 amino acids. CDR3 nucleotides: TGCAGCGTCTTCCCCCGGGACAACCAAGAGACCCAGTACTTC. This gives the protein CSVFPRDNQETQYF.